This record concerns one T cell receptor beta chain sequence. The antigen is undetermined. The sample belongs to a study of cytomegalovirus exposure and HLA in healthy donors. A multiplex PCR was run with 60 Vbeta primers and 13 Jbeta primers. Assay used: immunoSEQ multiplex PCR; TCRdb lists only in-frame clones, some missing. Of a few hundred thousand clones in the sample, more than 60% are singletons; the top ten hold 2.7%. Broader study findings: When analyzed later, a missense DCLRE1C variant was found to be linked to TCR beta V- and J-gene trimming. It was reportedly the case that the classifier diagnosed cytomegalovirus status with high specificity and sensitivity. Later on, analysis showed that most CMV-associated TCR beta chains appeared to be HLA-restricted.

The CDR3 contains 16 residues. Germline lookup yields CDR1 SGHAT and CDR2 FQDESV (reference sequence). Germline trimming cut 4 bases from V and 1 base from J; bases unmatched to any gene: 7. The receptor was derived from a woman between 55 and 75 years old in good health and CMV-seropositive. V and J are TRBV11-1 and TRBJ1-1, with TRBD1 identical over 9 bases. The specimen was PBMCs. Written as DNA, the CDR3 is TGTGCCAGCAGCTCCTACAGGGGGCTCGGGAACACTGAAGCTTTCTTT. Its protein product is CASSSYRGLGNTEAFF. The full variable domain, rest sourced from reference TRBV11-1 and TRBJ1-1, is EAEVAQSPRYKITEKSQAVAFWCDPISGHATLYWYRQILGQGPELLVQFQDESVVDDSQLPKDRFSAERLKGVDSTLKIQPAELGDSAMYLCASSSYRGLGNTEAFFGQGTRLTVV.